The 28 T cell receptor beta chains reported below all come from one sample, sequenced in a study of T cell repertoires in cytomegalovirus infection. The antigens of these receptors remain unknown. TCRdb independently ran MiXCR on the reads; one entry per CDR3 protein. The table shows 900,000 to 950,000 distinct CDR3 sequences, with around 30% occurring only once. The sequenced sample was cultured CD8+ T cells from PBMCs, obtained from culture after CMV antigen stimulation. Receptors were obtained from a human donor in good health (CMV status not recorded). Some clones in this sample may be carry-over from other donors' samples.

Concerning this clonotype: This sequence may be a read error, since a much larger clone differs from it by one base. The genes are TRBV7-2 and TRBJ1-3; D is undetermined. Germline V gives CDR1 SGHTA, CDR2 FQGNSA. V lost 1 base and J 0 bases, leaving 7 bases between the germline ends. The CDR3 is 15 amino acids. CDR3 DNA: TGTGCCAGCAGCTTAGATATGGGCTCTGGAAACACCATATATTTT. This gives the protein CASSLDMGSGNTIYF.

This CDR3 reads CASTGSGPQYF. In nucleotides, the CDR3 is TGTGCCAGCACCGGCAGCGGGCCCCAGTACTTC. The rearrangement joins TRBV11-1 to TRBJ2-5; D may be TRBD2 (6 bases). The CDR3 consists of 11 residues. Germline V gene data show CDR1 as SGHAT and CDR2 as FQDESV (reference sequence). V lost 7 bases, J lost 9 bases, and 12 bases lay in between.

This chain joins TRBV5-6 and TRBJ1-2, with a weak D call TRBD1 (5 bases). Trimming left V 2 bases short and J 5 bases short, with 19 bases between. In germline, CDR1 is SGHDT, CDR2 YYEEEE. CDR3 length equals 16 residues. CDR3 sequence reads: CASSFNLHRNRYGYTF. DNA for the CDR3: TGTGCCAGCAGCTTTAATTTACACAGGAATCGGTATGGCTACACCTTC.

V and J are TRBV5-6 and TRBJ1-2; 8 nucleotides match TRBD1. CDR1 and CDR2 from the germline V gene are SGHDT and YYEEEE. There are 18 residues in the CDR3. The trim removed 6 bases at V and 4 bases at J, leaving 20 bases unmatched. The CDR3 DNA follows: TGTGCCAGCACCACTCTTCGACAGGGGACCTCTATCTTCTATGGCTACACCTTC. It encodes CASTTLRQGTSIFYGYTF.

The chain recombines TRBV2 with TRBJ2-1, with D perhaps matching TRBD2 (6 bases). The CDR3 totals 15 residues. Per germline, CDR1 SNHLY and CDR2 FYNNEI. Trimming took off 0 bases at V and 5 bases at J, with 11 bases between the two ends. The CDR3 spells CASSEAPGEDNEQFF. CDR3 nucleotide sequence: TGTGCCAGCAGTGAAGCACCCGGGGAGGACAATGAGCAGTTCTTC.

This clonotype has a count of ten or more. The V gene is TRBV7-9, the J gene TRBJ2-3, with TRBD2 as a possible D gene (5 bases). The CDR3 runs 16 residues. Germline V gene data show CDR1 as SEHNR and CDR2 as FQNEAQ (reference sequence). The V end was cut by 5 bases, the J end by 2 bases, with 17 bases between. CDR3 sequence: CASSLFYAGDTDTQYF. As DNA, the CDR3 is TGTGCCAGCAGCCTGTTTTACGCGGGCGACACAGATACGCAGTATTTT.

The CDR3 spells CASSQVMWGGRGYEQYF. In DNA form, the CDR3 reads TGCGCCAGCAGCCAAGTGATGTGGGGTGGCAGGGGATACGAGCAGTACTTC. The J gene is TRBJ2-7, the V gene TRBV4-1; weak D call: TRBD1 (6 bases). The CDR3 is 17 residues long. The germline gives CDR1 MGHRA, CDR2 YSYEKL. Deletions cut 1 base from V and 4 bases from J, with 20 bases between.

The chain is built from TRBV4-2 and TRBJ2-3; D is possibly TRBD2 (5 bases). The V end lost 0 bases, the J end lost 6 bases, and 13 bases lay between the germline ends. The germline V gene has CDR1 LGHNA and CDR2 YNFKEQ. The CDR3 length is 15 residues. The CDR3 loop is CASSQESRVEDTQYF. CDR3 DNA sequence: TGTGCCAGCAGCCAAGAATCGAGGGTCGAGGATACGCAGTATTTT.

The chain combines TRBV12-3 or TRBV12-4 with TRBJ2-1; TRBD2 is a possible D gene (6 bases). This CDR3 region has 14 residues. Trimming stripped 3 bases from V and 5 bases from J, with 11 bases between. CDR3 in DNA: TGTGCCAGCAGTTTCCCGGGGGTGAACAATGAGCAGTTCTTC. Protein: CASSFPGVNNEQFF.

This clonotype has only one observation. The CDR3 DNA follows: TGTGCCAGCAGCGTAGATGGGACTGGAGGAGTCAACACCGGGGAGCTGTTTTTT. This codes for CASSVDGTGGVNTGELFF. The chain has TRBV9 and TRBJ2-2, with a weak D call TRBD2 (6 bases). V gave up 0 bases and J gave up 2 bases, with 17 bases separating them. Germline CDR1 reads SGDLS; CDR2 reads YYNGEE. The CDR3 has 18 residues.

The V and J genes are TRBV7-9 and TRBJ2-1; 14 bases are shared with TRBD2. Germline values: CDR1 SEHNR, CDR2 FQNEAQ (reference sequence). This CDR3 is built from 18 residues. V was clipped by 4 bases and J by 0 bases; unmatched bases: 5. Written as DNA, the CDR3 is TGTGCCAGCAGCTCTCCGGGACTAGCGGGGGACTCCTACAATGAGCAGTTCTTC. Translated, it gives CASSSPGLAGDSYNEQFF. Full variable domain (missing parts from reference TRBV7-9 and TRBJ2-1): DTGVSQNPRHKITKRGQNVTFRCDPISEHNRLYWYRQTLGQGPEFLTYFQNEAQLEKSRLLSDRFSAERPKGSFSTLEIQRTEQGDSAMYLCASSSPGLAGDSYNEQFFGPGTRLTVL.

This clonotype has more than one count but fewer than ten. This chain links TRBV20-1 with TRBJ2-5; a possible D gene is TRBD2 (7 bases). This CDR3 contains 15 residues. Trimming left V 4 bases short and J 7 bases short, with 22 bases between. The germline gives CDR1 DFQATT, CDR2 SNEGSKA (reference sequence). CDR3 residues: CSATAGASGVPTQYF. The CDR3 nucleotides read TGCAGTGCTACCGCGGGGGCCAGCGGGGTACCGACCCAGTACTTC.

V gene TRBV4-2 combines with J gene TRBJ2-3; TRBD2 might be the D (7 bases). V was cut by 3 bases and J by 1 base, with 14 bases left in between. The CDR3 covers 16 residues. Per germline, CDR1 LGHNA and CDR2 YNFKEQ. CDR3 sequence reads: CASSQRGPQRTDTQYF. The CDR3 DNA is TGTGCCAGCAGCCAGCGGGGGCCCCAACGCACAGATACGCAGTATTTT.

This clonotype came up a few times. The CDR3 here is CASSLDFGTNEAFF. For the CDR3, the DNA is TGTGCCAGCAGCTTAGACTTCGGGACTAATGAAGCTTTCTTT. This chain joins TRBV11-2 and TRBJ1-1; perhaps TRBD1 as D (5 bases). The V and J ends lost 0 bases and 7 bases respectively, with 12 bases between them. The CDR3 is 14 residues long. Per the germline V gene, CDR1 is SGHAT and CDR2 is FQNNGV.

The chain uses TRBV2 and TRBJ2-7, with D possibly matching TRBD1 (6 bases). Between the trimmed V and J ends, which lost 8 bases and 2 bases, there was a span of 16 bases. The CDR3 is 14 amino acids. The V gene's germline CDR1 is SNHLY and CDR2 FYNNEI. The CDR3 loop is CASCSRGIPYEQYV. CDR3 coding DNA: TGTGCCAGCTGCAGCAGGGGAATTCCCTACGAGCAGTACGTC.

The chain couples TRBV4-1 to TRBJ1-5; 7 bases line up with TRBD1. V lost 0 bases, J lost 4 bases, and 9 bases stayed unmatched. This CDR3 has 17 amino acids. From germline, CDR1 is MGHRA and CDR2 YSYEKL. As DNA, the CDR3 is TGCGCCAGCAGCCAAGAAGGGGGCGGGGGAGGGAATCAGCCCCAGCATTTT. Protein product: CASSQEGGGGGNQPQHF.

This clonotype has more than one count but fewer than ten. This chain uses TRBV28 with TRBJ1-1, with D unresolved. The CDR3 extends over 13 amino acids. The V gene lost 1 base and the J gene lost 3 bases, with 6 bases spanning the gap. From germline, CDR1 is MDHEN and CDR2 SYDVKM. Written as DNA, the CDR3 is TGTGCCAGCAGTTTATTCCCAGACACTGAAGCTTTCTTT. It is translated as CASSLFPDTEAFF.

This clonotype came up many times. The CDR3 region has the DNA TGTGCCAGCAGCACCGGGACTCAGGGTGAAGCTTTCTTT. The encoded protein is CASSTGTQGEAFF. The chain links TRBV7-3 to TRBJ1-1; a possible D gene is TRBD1 (5 bases). V dropped 5 bases and J dropped 7 bases, with 14 bases sitting between them. The length of the CDR3 is 13 residues. The germline V gene encodes CDR1 SGHTA and CDR2 FQGTGA.

This clonotype was seen a handful of times. Written as DNA, the CDR3 is TGTGCCATCAGTGTTAAGCGGGGGGCCGGGATAGATACGCAGTATTTT. This gives the protein CAISVKRGAGIDTQYF. The chain combines TRBV10-3 with TRBJ2-3; 9 bases line up with TRBD2. Germline V lookup: CDR1 ENHRY, CDR2 SYGVKD. The CDR3 is 16 amino acids. J was trimmed by 5 bases and V by 4 bases; bases with no gene match: 10.

The CDR3 DNA reads TGCGCCAGCAGTGGAGCAGCCAGGGGAAATGAGCAGTTCTTC. Its translation: CASSGAARGNEQFF. V usage is TRBV10-2 and J usage is TRBJ2-1; maybe TRBD1 (6 bases). V was clipped by 4 bases and J by 7 bases, with 14 bases between them. The length of the CDR3 is 14 residues. The germline V gene encodes CDR1 WSHSY and CDR2 SAAADI.

V usage is TRBV5-1 and J usage is TRBJ2-7; TRBD1 matches 9 bases. J gave up 0 bases and V 5 bases, and 6 bases lay outside the gene matches. The CDR3 runs to 15 residues. The germline V gene encodes CDR1 SGHRS and CDR2 YFSETQ. CDR3 nucleotide sequence: TGCGCCAGCAGTTGGACAGGGGTCCACTCCTACGAGCAGTACTTC. Amino acid sequence: CASSWTGVHSYEQYF.

J is TRBJ1-6 and V is TRBV6-1, with D unresolved. CDR3 length: 14 residues. Germline CDR1 and CDR2: MNHNS and SASEGT. The V and J ends lost 3 bases and 10 bases respectively, with 13 bases between them. The CDR3 nucleotides read TGTGCCAGCAGTGACAAGGGAAACTACTCACCCCTCCACTTT. It is translated as CASSDKGNYSPLHF.

This clonotype was seen a single time. The chain uses TRBV6-2 or TRBV6-3 and TRBJ2-7; D unresolved. V gave up 2 bases and J gave up 6 bases, with 11 bases separating them. The CDR3 runs 13 residues. CDR1 and CDR2 (germline): MNHEY, SVGEGT. Here the CDR3 reads CASSYLGRPEQYV. In DNA, the CDR3 is TGTGCCAGCAGTTACCTCGGGCGTCCCGAGCAGTACGTC.

The J gene is TRBJ2-7, the V gene TRBV4-1; D is ambiguous. Trimming removed 2 bases at V and 4 bases at J, with 9 bases between. This CDR3 comprises 13 residues. In germline, CDR1 is MGHRA, CDR2 YSYEKL. This CDR3 reads CASSQNVRYEQYF. CDR3 sequence (DNA): TGCGCCAGCAGCCAAAACGTTAGATACGAGCAGTACTTC.

V gene TRBV11-2 combines with J gene TRBJ2-2; D is undetermined. This CDR3 contains 15 residues. Trimming shortened V by 0 bases and J by 7 bases, and 12 bases separated the two germline ends. The germline V gene encodes CDR1 SGHAT and CDR2 FQNNGV. In DNA form, the CDR3 reads TGTGCCAGCAGCTTAGATCCTCCCGGGCTCGGGGAGCTGTTTTTT. The encoded protein is CASSLDPPGLGELFF.

This rearrangement joins TRBV7-9 to TRBJ2-3; D might be TRBD1 or TRBD2, each matching 5 bases. The CDR3 runs 15 residues. Looked up from germline, CDR1 is SEHNR and CDR2 is FQNEAQ (reference sequence). V was cut by 5 bases and J by 3 bases, with 15 bases left in between. The CDR3 loop is CASSRVREWTDTQYF. Here the CDR3 DNA reads TGTGCCAGCAGCCGGGTCAGGGAGTGGACAGATACGCAGTATTTT.

The V and J genes are TRBV14 and TRBJ2-1; 7 nucleotides agree with TRBD2. The V gene's germline CDR1 is SGHDN and CDR2 FVKESK. V lost 0 bases to trimming and J lost 4 bases; unmatched junction nucleotides: 6. The CDR3 runs 16 residues. This chain's CDR3 is CASSQDERGIYNEQFF. CDR3 nucleotide sequence: TGTGCCAGCAGCCAAGATGAGCGGGGCATTTACAATGAGCAGTTCTTC.

In its sample, this clonotype was seen many times. The genes are TRBV7-8 and TRBJ2-1; the D gene is possibly TRBD2 (7 bases). Between the trimmed V and J ends, which lost 7 bases and 3 bases, there was a span of 19 bases. Germline V gene sequence: CDR1 SGHVS, CDR2 FQNEAQ. CDR3 size: 16 residues. The CDR3 region has the DNA TGTGCCAGCAACCTAGAGGGGGGGGCCTTCTACAATGAGCAGTTCTTC. As protein: CASNLEGGAFYNEQFF.